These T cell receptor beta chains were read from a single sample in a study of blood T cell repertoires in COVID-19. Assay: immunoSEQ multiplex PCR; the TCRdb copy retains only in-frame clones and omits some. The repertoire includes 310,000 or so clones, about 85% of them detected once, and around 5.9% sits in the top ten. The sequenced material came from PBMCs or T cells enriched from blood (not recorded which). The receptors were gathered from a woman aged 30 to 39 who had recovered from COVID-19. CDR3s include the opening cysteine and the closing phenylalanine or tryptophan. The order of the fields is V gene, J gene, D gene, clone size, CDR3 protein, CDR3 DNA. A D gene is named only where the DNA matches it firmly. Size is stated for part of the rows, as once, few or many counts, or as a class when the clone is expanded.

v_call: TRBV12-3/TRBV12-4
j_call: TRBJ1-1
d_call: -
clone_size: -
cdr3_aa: CASSLVGTEAFF
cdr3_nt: TGTGCCAGCAGTTTAGTCGGCACTGAAGCTTTCTTT

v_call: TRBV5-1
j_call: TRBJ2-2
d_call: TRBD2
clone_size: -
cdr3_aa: CASSISGAQNTGELFF
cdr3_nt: TGCGCCAGCAGCATTAGCGGGGCCCAGAACACCGGGGAGCTGTTTTTT

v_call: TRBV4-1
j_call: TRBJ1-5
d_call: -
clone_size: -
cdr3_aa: CASSQVVNQPQHF
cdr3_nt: TGCGCCAGCAGCCAAGTTGTAAATCAGCCCCAGCATTTT

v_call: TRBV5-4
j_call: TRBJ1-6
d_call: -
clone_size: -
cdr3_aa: CASSLGSSYNSPLHF
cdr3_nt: TGTGCCAGCAGCTTGGGGAGTTCCTATAATTCACCCCTCCACTTT

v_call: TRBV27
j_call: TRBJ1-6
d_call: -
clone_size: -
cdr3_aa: CASSLGATRNSPLHF
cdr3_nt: TGTGCCAGCAGTTTAGGAGCGACGCGAAATTCACCCCTCCACTTT

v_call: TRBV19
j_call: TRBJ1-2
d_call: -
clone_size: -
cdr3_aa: CASSIRGPLHDGYTF
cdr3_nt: TGTGCCAGTAGTATAAGGGGTCCCCTGCATGATGGCTACACCTTC

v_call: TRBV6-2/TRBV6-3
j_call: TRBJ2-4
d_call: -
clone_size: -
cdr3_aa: CASSLDRAKNIQYF
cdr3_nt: TGTGCCAGCAGTTTGGACAGAGCCAAAAACATTCAGTACTTC

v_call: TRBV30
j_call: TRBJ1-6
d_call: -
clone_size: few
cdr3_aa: CAWSTGSGDSPLHF
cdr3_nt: TGTGCCTGGTCAACGGGTTCTGGAGATTCACCCCTCCACTTT

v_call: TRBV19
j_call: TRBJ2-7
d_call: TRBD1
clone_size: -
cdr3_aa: CASSITADRGGSYEQYF
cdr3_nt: TGTGCCAGTAGTATAACCGCCGACAGGGGCGGTTCCTACGAGCAGTACTTC

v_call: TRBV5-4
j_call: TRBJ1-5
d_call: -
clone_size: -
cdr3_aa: CASSLKPDQPQHF
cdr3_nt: TGTGCCAGCAGCTTGAAGCCCGATCAGCCCCAGCATTTT

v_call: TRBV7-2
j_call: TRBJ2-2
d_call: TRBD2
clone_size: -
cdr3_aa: CASSLSSGTNTGELFF
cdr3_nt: TGTGCCAGCAGCTTATCAAGCGGGACTAACACCGGGGAGCTGTTTTTT

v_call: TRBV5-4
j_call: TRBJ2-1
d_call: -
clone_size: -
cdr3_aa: CASSSPAGEQFF
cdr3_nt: TGTGCCAGCAGCTCCCCAGCGGGTGAGCAGTTCTTC

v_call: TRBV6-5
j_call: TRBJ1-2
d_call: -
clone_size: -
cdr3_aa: CASSYSGILGGDGYTF
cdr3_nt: TGTGCCAGCAGTTACTCGGGGATCTTAGGGGGAGATGGCTACACCTTC

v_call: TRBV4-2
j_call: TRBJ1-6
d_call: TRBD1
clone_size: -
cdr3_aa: CASSPIGQGGDSPLHF
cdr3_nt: TGTGCCAGCAGCCCGATAGGACAGGGGGGAGATTCACCCCTCCACTTT

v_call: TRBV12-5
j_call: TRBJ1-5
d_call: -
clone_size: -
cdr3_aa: CASAPEGFNQPQHF
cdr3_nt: TGTGCTAGTGCCCCCGAGGGTTTCAATCAGCCCCAGCATTTT

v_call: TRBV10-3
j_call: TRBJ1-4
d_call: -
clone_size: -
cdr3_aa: CATADSNRDLEKLFF
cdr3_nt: TGTGCCACCGCGGACAGTAACAGGGACCTAGAAAAACTGTTTTTT

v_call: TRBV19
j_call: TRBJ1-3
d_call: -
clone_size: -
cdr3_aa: CASTFQGPYSGNTIYF
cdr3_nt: TGTGCCTCGACATTTCAGGGCCCCTACTCTGGAAACACCATATATTTT